This T cell receptor (beta chain) was observed in a study of cytomegalovirus exposure and HLA in healthy donors. Overall study context: HLA-typed donors contributed about 85 million unique TCRs, which were held in an early data release. Study-wide findings and caveats: Reportedly, a later analysis found an Asian-associated ancestry cluster had fewer N-insertions than the approximately 700-donor mean. A missense variant in DCLRE1C was later tied to TCR beta V- and J-gene trimming. Among TCR beta chains, those listed as cytomegalovirus-associated numbered over 150.

Amplification used 60 Vbeta primers and 13 Jbeta primers. This table comes from immunoSEQ multiplex PCR, and its TCRdb copy is limited to in-frame clones, with some not included. The repertoire holds roughly 240,000 clones, with more than 75% as singletons. Trimming removed 3 bases from V and 0 bases from J, with 9 bases in between. The CDR3 loop spans 14 amino acids. Germline CDR1 SGHTA, CDR2 FQGNSA. In regard to this clone: No antigen is known for it.

The rearrangement joins TRBV7-2 to TRBJ2-7; a weak D match, TRBD2 (6 bases). The receptor comes from a girl under 10 years old in good health and CMV-seronegative. The sequencing sample was made of PBMCs. In DNA, the CDR3 is TGTGCCAGCAGCTTGGGGAGGAGCTCCTACGAGCAGTACTTC. Its protein product is CASSLGRSSYEQYF.